This is a list of T cell receptor beta chains from one sample in a study of blood T cell repertoires in COVID-19. The data were produced by immunoSEQ multiplex PCR, yet TCRdb's version contains in-frame clones alone and is incomplete. The repertoire holds fewer than 700,000 clones, with around nine tenths as singletons. Sequencing was performed on peripheral blood. The receptors originated from a woman aged 50 to 60 with COVID-19, enrolled during active disease. Both conserved end residues are part of each CDR3. Each record gives: CDR3 length, J gene, V gene, clone size, D gene, CDR3 DNA, CDR3 protein. D genes are given only for firm matches. Size is omitted from some rows. Given values are once, few, many or a class for expanded clones.

>15|TRBJ2-2|TRBV6-5|-|TRBD2
TGTGCCAGCAGTATTAGCGGGGGGAGCACCGGGGAGCTGTTTTTT
CASSISGGSTGELFF
>12|TRBJ1-2|TRBV5-1|-|TRBD1
TGCGCCAGCAGCTCACAGGGGGTAGGCTACACCTTC
CASSSQGVGYTF
>15|TRBJ1-3|TRBV5-1|-|-
TGCGCCAGCAGCCCCTTCACAGGTTCTGGAAACACCATATATTTT
CASSPFTGSGNTIYF
>11|TRBJ2-3|TRBV29-1|-|-
TGCAGCGTTTCAGGCACAGATACGCAGTATTTT
CSVSGTDTQYF
>16|TRBJ1-5|TRBV15|-|-
TGTGCCACCAGCAGAGATGGACGGGGTTTCAATCAGCCCCAGCATTTT
CATSRDGRGFNQPQHF
>12|TRBJ2-7|TRBV5-6|once|-
TGTGCCAGCAGCTTGGGCCGAGGAGAGCAGTACTTC
CASSLGRGEQYF
>13|TRBJ1-1|TRBV6-5|-|TRBD1
TGTGCCAGCCGATGGACAGGGGACGGGAGAGCTTTCTTT
CASRWTGDGRAFF
>16|TRBJ2-1|TRBV6-1|-|-
TGTGCCAGCAGTGAAGTGCTCTCGAGCTCCTACAATGAGCAGTTCTTC
CASSEVLSSSYNEQFF
>17|TRBJ2-6|TRBV13|few|-
TGTGCCAGCAGCTCCCTCGACGGGAGCTCTGGGGCCAACGTCCTGACTTTC
CASSSLDGSSGANVLTF
>15|TRBJ1-5|TRBV10-2|-|-
TGCGCCAGCCACGGGGGAGGGAGGTCGGTTCAGCCCCAGCATTTT
CASHGGGRSVQPQHF
>14|TRBJ1-1|TRBV19|-|-
TGTGCCAGTAGTATAGACAGGGCGAACACTGAAGCTTTCTTT
CASSIDRANTEAFF
>16|TRBJ1-5|TRBV5-1|-|TRBD1
TGCGCCAGCAGTTTAAGCCCGGGACAGGGAGATCAGCCCCAGCATTTT
CASSLSPGQGDQPQHF
>14|TRBJ2-1|TRBV29-1|once|-
TGCAGCGTTGAAGAGAGCTTCCTTAACAATGAGCAGTTCTTC
CSVEESFLNNEQFF
>14|TRBJ1-5|TRBV30|-|TRBD1
TGTGCCTGGGGCCAGGACAGGGTCAGTCAGCCCCAGCATTTT
CAWGQDRVSQPQHF
>12|TRBJ2-2|TRBV5-6|-|-
TGTGCCAGCAGCCCCGGTAGTGGTGTGCTGTTTTTT
CASSPGSGVLFF
>14|TRBJ2-1|TRBV6-5|-|TRBD1
TGTGCCAGCACCCCGGGACAGGGTAAAGGTGAGCAGTTCTTC
CASTPGQGKGEQFF
>15|TRBJ1-6|TRBV9|-|-
TGTGCCAGCAGCGTAGGAGGTCAGGGTTATTCACCCCTCCACTTT
CASSVGGQGYSPLHF
>15|TRBJ2-1|TRBV2|-|-
TGTGCCAGCAGTATAATTACAGGGTCCTACAATGAGCAGTTCTTC
CASSIITGSYNEQFF
>15|TRBJ1-2|TRBV3-1/TRBV3-2|-|-
TGTGCCAGCAGCCAAGTAGGCGGGGGGTACCATGGCTACACCTTC
CASSQVGGGYHGYTF
>14|TRBJ1-2|TRBV6-5|-|TRBD1
TGTGCCAGCGAAGAACCAGGGGGGATCTATGGCTACACCTTC
CASEEPGGIYGYTF
>15|TRBJ1-1|TRBV9|-|-
TGTGCCAGCAGCGTAGATATAGGGTCAGGGACTGAAGCTTTCTTT
CASSVDIGSGTEAFF
>11|TRBJ1-2|TRBV28|-|TRBD1
TGTGCCAACGGGGACAGGGATGGCTACACCTTC
CANGDRDGYTF
>15|TRBJ1-4|TRBV27|once|-
TGTGCCAGCAGTTTATACAGACCAACTAATGAAAAACTGTTTTTT
CASSLYRPTNEKLFF
>12|TRBJ2-7|TRBV7-9|-|-
TGTGCCAGCAGCTTCACCGGGTACGAGCAGTACTTC
CASSFTGYEQYF
>15|TRBJ1-4|TRBV30|-|-
TGTGCCTGGAGTGCCTCTCGGGGGGACGATGAAAAACTGTTTTTT
CAWSASRGDDEKLFF
>15|TRBJ2-1|TRBV24-1|-|TRBD1
TGTGCCACCAGTGGTTCACAGGGGGTACTCGATGAGCAGTTCTTC
CATSGSQGVLDEQFF
>15|TRBJ2-2|TRBV5-1|-|-
TGCGCCAGCAGCTCGCCTCAGGGTAACACCGGGGAGCTGTTTTTT
CASSSPQGNTGELFF
>14|TRBJ2-7|TRBV7-2|-|-
TGTGCCAGCAGCTTAGAAGTGGGGCCCTACGAGCAGTACTTC
CASSLEVGPYEQYF
>15|TRBJ2-6|TRBV19|-|-
TGTGCCAGTAGTCTGGACAGCTCTGGGGCCAACGTCCTGACTTTC
CASSLDSSGANVLTF